This record concerns one TCR beta chain sequence. The J segment lost 7 bases and the V segment lost 5 bases, leaving 8 bases of the junction unmatched. This CDR3 is built from 16 residues. Germline V gene lookup returns CDR1 SGHNT and CDR2 YENEEA. This record comes from a study of blood T cell repertoires in COVID-19. Generated by immunoSEQ multiplex PCR, the TCRdb table keeps only in-frame clones and is missing some. The sample consists of about 270,000 clones, 85% to 90% of them appearing once. The sample consisted of PBMCs or T cells enriched from blood (not recorded which). V and J are TRBV11-3 and TRBJ1-6; 10 nucleotides match TRBD1. This clonotype was obtained from a man aged 18 to 30 who had recovered from COVID-19. CDR3 amino acids: CASSRRQGARNSPLHF. CDR3 in DNA: TGTGCCAGCAGCCGGAGACAGGGGGCGCGCAATTCACCCCTCCACTTT.